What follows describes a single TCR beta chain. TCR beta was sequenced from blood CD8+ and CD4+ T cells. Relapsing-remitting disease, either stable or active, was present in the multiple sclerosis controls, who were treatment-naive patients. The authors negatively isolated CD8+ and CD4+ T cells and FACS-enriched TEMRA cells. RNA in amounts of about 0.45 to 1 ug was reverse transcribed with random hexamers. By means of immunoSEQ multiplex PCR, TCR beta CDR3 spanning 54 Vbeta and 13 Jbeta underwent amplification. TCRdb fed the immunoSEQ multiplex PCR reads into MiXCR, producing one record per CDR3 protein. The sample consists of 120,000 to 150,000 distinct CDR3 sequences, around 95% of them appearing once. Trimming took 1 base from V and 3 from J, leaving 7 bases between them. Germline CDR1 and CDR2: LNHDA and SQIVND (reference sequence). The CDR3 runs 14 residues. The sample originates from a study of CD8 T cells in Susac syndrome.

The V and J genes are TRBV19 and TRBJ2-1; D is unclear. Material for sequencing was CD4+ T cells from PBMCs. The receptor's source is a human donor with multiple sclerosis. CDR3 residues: CASSIGTVYNEQFF. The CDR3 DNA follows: TGTGCCAGTAGTATAGGAACAGTCTACAATGAGCAGTTCTTC. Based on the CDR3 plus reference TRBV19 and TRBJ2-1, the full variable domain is DGGITQSPKYLFRKEGQNVTLSCEQNLNHDAMYWYRQDPGQGLRLIYYSQIVNDFQKGDIAEGYSVSREKKESFPLTVTSAQKNPTAFYLCASSIGTVYNEQFFGPGTRLTVL.